The clone carrying this T cell receptor beta chain was observed a handful of times. The CDR3 consists of 11 residues. The ends were cut back, 7 bases at V and 3 bases at J, with 9 bases in the middle. Germline CDR1 is SQVTM and CDR2 is ANQGSEA. TCRdb reanalysed the RT-PCR reads using MiXCR and keeps one entry per CDR3 protein. The sample holds fewer than 750,000 distinct CDR3 sequences; 12% to 15% are singletons and the top ten take around 10%. The data were obtained in a study of response to subunit inactivated influenza vaccine. The sample in question was PBMCs from blood, obtained roughly 12 days after vaccination. The sequence was obtained from a middle-aged man who received an inactivated influenza vaccine. The rearrangement links TRBV29-1 to TRBJ1-1, with D perhaps matching TRBD1 (5 bases). CDR3 amino acids: CSGGGDTEAFF. DNA of the CDR3: TGCAGCGGGGGGGGGGACACTGAAGCTTTCTTT.